This T cell receptor beta chain was observed in a study of T-cell memory formation after mild COVID-19 (dated by TCRdb to the early 2020s). Study-level background: TCR sequence clusters from the two donors were found to be largely donor specific. In a couple of donors, T-cell clones that expanded and contracted after mild COVID-19 were tracked by sequencing TCRalpha and TCRbeta repertoires over time. Two young, previously healthy adult volunteers made up the cohort, one male and one female.

For sequencing, an Illumina NovaSeq 6000 was employed. TCRalpha and TCRbeta cDNA libraries were built by 5'RACE with constant-segment primers, adding sample barcodes and unique molecular identifiers. RNA was extracted from every sample with Trizol reagent. Amplification of the libraries took two PCR steps, and the second step added a second sample barcode plus Illumina TruSeq adapters. Sequencing of libraries was performed on an Illumina NovaSeq with 2 x 150 bp paired-end reads. Per the authors' processing: Demultiplexing of reads and collapsing into UMI-guided consensus sequences were performed with migec v1.2.7. Using mixcr v2.1.11, UMI consensuses were aligned to TRA and TRB V and J templates and then assembled into clonotypes. Clonotypes were classified as expanded or contracted when called significant by both edgeR and NoisET, with noise models trained on biological replicates. For edgeR calls, the cutoffs were a false discovery rate-adjusted p below 0.01 and a log2 fold-change threshold of 1. PCA with hierarchical clustering of max-normalized trajectories of the 1000 most abundant clonotypes was used as exploratory dynamics analysis. Separately sequenced CD4+ and CD8+ repertoires were used to assign a CD4 or CD8 phenotype to each responding clone. Using fastp at Q25 and MiXCR, TCRdb reprocessed the public reads and kept productive beta chains. Each CDR3 protein gets just one entry, which takes the most common genes and DNA from the rows behind it. TCRdb assigned the V and J calls; the authors' analysis was not used. The sample table records roughly 130,000 distinct CDR3 sequences; more than 15% of these occur just once. The top ten clonotypes cover approximately 14% of the sample.

Points the paper makes about the study in general: Only two mild cases were covered in the study, and larger cohorts including severe cases with pre-infection samples were considered necessary. Some responding clones were found in pre-infection memory, which suggests that pre-existing cross-reactive memory T cells took part in the SARS-CoV-2 response. Clones contracting from day 15 to 85 had balanced CD4/CD8 phenotypes, while a second wave expanding from day 15 to 37 was biased towards CD4+. SARS-CoV-2 specificity was not confirmed for the second-wave clones peaking on day 37. Contracting CD4+ clones were located mainly in the CM and EM memory subsets, whereas CD8+ clones were found to be enriched in EMRA.

On this clonotype: The target of this receptor is not known. No quality values exist for individual bases; no much larger clone is one base distant.

PBMCs were isolated by Ficoll-Paque density gradient centrifugation. CDR1 and CDR2 were assigned from the germline V gene (reference sequence) as SEHNR and FQNEAQ. The CDR3 measures 15 amino acids from cysteine to phenylalanine. Just the 45-base CDR3 DNA is kept, in frame starting at base 1. Trimming takes 4 bases from V and 4 bases from J, and the germline ends sit 15 bases apart. The clonotype comes from an adult woman who had mild COVID-19 (a few samples of this study predate the infection). The sample titles of this study are shuffled in the database, so cell type and time point are left out; the donor was told from shared clones. Sequencing was performed on PBMCs or a T cell subset sorted from them (not recorded which). This sequence uses TRBV7-9 and TRBJ2-3; no confident D gene assignment can be made. The CDR3 sequence is CASSSPPGLADTQYF. Read as DNA, the sequence is TGTGCCAGCAGCTCCCCCCCAGGTCTAGCAGATACGCAGTATTTT.